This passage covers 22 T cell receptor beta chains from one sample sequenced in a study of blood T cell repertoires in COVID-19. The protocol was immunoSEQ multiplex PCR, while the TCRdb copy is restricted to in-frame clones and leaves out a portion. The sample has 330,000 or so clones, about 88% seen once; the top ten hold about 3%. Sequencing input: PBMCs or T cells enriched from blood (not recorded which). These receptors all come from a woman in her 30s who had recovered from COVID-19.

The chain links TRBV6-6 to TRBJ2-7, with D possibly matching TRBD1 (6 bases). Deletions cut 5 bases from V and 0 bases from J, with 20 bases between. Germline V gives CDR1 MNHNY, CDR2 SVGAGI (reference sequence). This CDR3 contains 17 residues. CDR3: CASSLPLATGSSYEQYF. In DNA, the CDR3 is TGTGCCAGCAGTCTTCCTTTAGCGACAGGCAGCTCCTACGAGCAGTACTTC.

CDR3 DNA: TGTGCCAGCAGTTCCGGGACAGGGTCCTACGAGCAGTACTTC. Protein sequence: CASSSGTGSYEQYF. This chain connects TRBV13 to TRBJ2-7; the match to TRBD1 covers 9 bases. The germline V gene has CDR1 PRHDT and CDR2 FYEKMQ (reference sequence). This CDR3 contains 14 residues. V lost 6 bases and J lost 1; bases outside the gene matches: 4.

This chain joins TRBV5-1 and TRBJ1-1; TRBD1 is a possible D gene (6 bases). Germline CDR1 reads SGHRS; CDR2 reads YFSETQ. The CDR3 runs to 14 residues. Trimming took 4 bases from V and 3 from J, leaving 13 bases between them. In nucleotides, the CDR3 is TGCGCCAGCAGCCAACAGGGCGCGGACACTGAAGCTTTCTTT. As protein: CASSQQGADTEAFF.

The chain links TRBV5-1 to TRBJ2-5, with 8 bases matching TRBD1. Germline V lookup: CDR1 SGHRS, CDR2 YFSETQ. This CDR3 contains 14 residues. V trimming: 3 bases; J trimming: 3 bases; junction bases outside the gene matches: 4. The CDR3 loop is CASSSSTGEETQYF. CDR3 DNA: TGCGCCAGCAGCTCCTCGACAGGGGAAGAGACCCAGTACTTC.

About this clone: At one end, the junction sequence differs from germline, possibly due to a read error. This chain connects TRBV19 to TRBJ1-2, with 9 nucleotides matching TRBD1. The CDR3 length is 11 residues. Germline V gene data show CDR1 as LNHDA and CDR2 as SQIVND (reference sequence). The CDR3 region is CASDGTGKIVF. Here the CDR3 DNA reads TGTGCCAGTGACGGGACAGGGAAGATTGTCTTC.

CDR3 sequence reads: CASSGRTSGRSHEQFF. The DNA of the CDR3 is TGTGCCAGCAGTGGCCGGACTAGCGGGAGATCACATGAGCAGTTCTTC. The gene calls are TRBV6-1 and TRBJ2-1; TRBD2 matches at 13 bases. The CDR3 is 16 amino acids. Germline CDR1 is MNHNS and CDR2 is SASEGT. V lost 4 bases, J lost 8 bases, and 8 bases stayed unmatched.

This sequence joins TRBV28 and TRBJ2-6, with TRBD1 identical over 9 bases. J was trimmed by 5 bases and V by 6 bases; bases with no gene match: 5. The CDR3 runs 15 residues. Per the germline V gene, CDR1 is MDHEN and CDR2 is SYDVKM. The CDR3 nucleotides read TGTGCCAGCAGGGACAGGGGAGGGCGGGCCAACGTCCTGACTTTC. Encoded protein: CASRDRGGRANVLTF. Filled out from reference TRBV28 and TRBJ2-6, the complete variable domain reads DVKVTQSSRYLVKRTGEKVFLECVQDMDHENMFWYRQDPGLGLRLIYFSYDVKMKEKGDIPEGYSVSREKKERFSLILESASTNQTSMYLCASRDRGGRANVLTFGAGSRLTVL.

This CDR3 is CSARLSGGQFF. The CDR3 DNA is TGCAGTGCTAGACTTAGCGGGGGGCAGTTCTTC. The J gene is TRBJ2-1, the V gene TRBV20-1, with 9 bases matching TRBD2. V was pared by 2 bases and J by 12 bases, with 2 bases of the junction left unmatched. The CDR3 has 11 residues. Per the germline V gene, CDR1 is DFQATT and CDR2 is SNEGSKA (reference sequence).

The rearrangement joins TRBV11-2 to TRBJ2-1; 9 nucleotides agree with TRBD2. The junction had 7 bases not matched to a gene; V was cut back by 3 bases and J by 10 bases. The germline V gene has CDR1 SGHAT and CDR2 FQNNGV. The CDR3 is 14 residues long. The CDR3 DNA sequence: TGTGCCAGCAGCTTGGGGGCGGGAGGGTCGGAGCAGTTCTTC. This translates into CASSLGAGGSEQFF.

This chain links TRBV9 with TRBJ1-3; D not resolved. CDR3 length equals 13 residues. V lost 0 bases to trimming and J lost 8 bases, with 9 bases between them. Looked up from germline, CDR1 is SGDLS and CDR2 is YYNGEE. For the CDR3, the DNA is TGTGCCAGCAGCGTAGCTTGGCTCGACACCATATATTTT. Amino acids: CASSVAWLDTIYF. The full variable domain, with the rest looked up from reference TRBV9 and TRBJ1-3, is DSGVTQTPKHLITATGQRVTLRCSPRSGDLSVYWYQQSLDQGLQFLIQYYNGEERAKGNILERFSAQQFPDLHSELNLSSLELGDSALYFCASSVAWLDTIYFGEGSWLTVV.

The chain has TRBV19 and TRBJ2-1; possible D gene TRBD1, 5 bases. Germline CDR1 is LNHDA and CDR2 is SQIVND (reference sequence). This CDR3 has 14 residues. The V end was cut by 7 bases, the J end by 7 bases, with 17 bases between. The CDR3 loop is CASTPLDRENEQFF. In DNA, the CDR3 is TGTGCCAGTACTCCCCTCGACAGAGAAAATGAGCAGTTCTTC.

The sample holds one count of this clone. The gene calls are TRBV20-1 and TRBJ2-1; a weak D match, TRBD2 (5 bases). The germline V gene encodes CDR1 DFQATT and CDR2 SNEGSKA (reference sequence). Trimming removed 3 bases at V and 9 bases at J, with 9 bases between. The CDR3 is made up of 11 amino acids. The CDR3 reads CSASGNSEQFF. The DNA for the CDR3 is TGCAGTGCTAGCGGGAACAGTGAGCAGTTCTTC.

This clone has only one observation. This CDR3 reads CASSADSEQYF. CDR3 sequence (DNA): TGTGCCAGCAGCGCGGACAGTGAGCAGTACTTC. The chain combines TRBV9 with TRBJ2-7, with D perhaps TRBD1 (6 bases). Trimming took 3 bases from V and 7 from J, leaving 8 bases between them. Looked up from germline, CDR1 is SGDLS and CDR2 is YYNGEE. CDR3 size: 11 residues.

The CDR3 DNA reads TGTGCCAGCTCGAGGGAGTCGTATCAGCCCCAGCATTTT. This sequence encodes CASSRESYQPQHF. This chain joins TRBV2 and TRBJ1-5, with D uncertain. Per germline, CDR1 SNHLY and CDR2 FYNNEI. The CDR3 totals 13 residues. Trimming took off 8 bases at V and 5 bases at J, with 13 bases between the two ends.

This CDR3 is CASSLALQLADTQYF. Written as DNA, the CDR3 is TGTGCCAGCAGCTTAGCCCTTCAACTAGCAGATACGCAGTATTTT. The V and J genes are TRBV11-2 and TRBJ2-3, with a possible D match to TRBD2 (5 bases). Trimming shortened V by 1 base and J by 4 bases, and 12 bases separated the two germline ends. This CDR3 contains 15 residues. Looked up from germline, CDR1 is SGHAT and CDR2 is FQNNGV.

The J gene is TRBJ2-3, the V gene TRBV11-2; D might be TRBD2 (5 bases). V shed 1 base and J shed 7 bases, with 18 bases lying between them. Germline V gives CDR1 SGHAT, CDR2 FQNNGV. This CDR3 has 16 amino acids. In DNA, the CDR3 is TGTGCCAGCAGCTTAGTTTTAGAGGGAGAGAGAAATACGCAGTATTTT. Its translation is CASSLVLEGERNTQYF.

For the CDR3, the DNA is TGTGCCAGCACGGGAGATATGAACACTGAAGCTTTCTTT. This sequence encodes CASTGDMNTEAFF. J is TRBJ1-1 and V is TRBV2; D gene unclear. CDR3 size: 13 residues. Germline lookup yields CDR1 SNHLY and CDR2 FYNNEI. V was shortened by 7 bases and J by 0 bases, with 9 bases between the two germline ends.

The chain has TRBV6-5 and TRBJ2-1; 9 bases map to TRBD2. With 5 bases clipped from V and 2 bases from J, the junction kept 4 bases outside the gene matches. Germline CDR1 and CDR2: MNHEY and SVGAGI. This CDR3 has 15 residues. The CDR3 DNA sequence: TGTGCCAGCAGTCCGACTAGCGGCACCTACAATGAGCAGTTCTTC. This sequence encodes CASSPTSGTYNEQFF.

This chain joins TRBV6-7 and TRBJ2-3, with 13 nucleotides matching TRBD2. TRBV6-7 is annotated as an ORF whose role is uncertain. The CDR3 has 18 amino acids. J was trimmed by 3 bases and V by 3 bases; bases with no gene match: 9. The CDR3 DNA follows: TGTGCCAGCAGTTATACTAGCGGGGGGGCTTTGGTAACAGATACGCAGTATTTT. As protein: CASSYTSGGALVTDTQYF.

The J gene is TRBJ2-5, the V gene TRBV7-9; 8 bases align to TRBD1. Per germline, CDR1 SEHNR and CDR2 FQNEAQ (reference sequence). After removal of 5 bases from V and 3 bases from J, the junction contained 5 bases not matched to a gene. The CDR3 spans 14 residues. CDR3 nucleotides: TGTGCCAGCAGCCCCCGGACAGGGAAAGAGACCCAGTACTTC. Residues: CASSPRTGKETQYF.

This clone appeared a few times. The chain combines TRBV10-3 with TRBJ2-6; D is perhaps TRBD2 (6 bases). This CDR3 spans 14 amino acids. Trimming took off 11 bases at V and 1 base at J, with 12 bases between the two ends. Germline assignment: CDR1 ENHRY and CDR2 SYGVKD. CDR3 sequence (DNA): TGTGCCTCCCTCCGGGGGTCTGGGGCCAACGTCCTGACTTTC. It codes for CASLRGSGANVLTF.

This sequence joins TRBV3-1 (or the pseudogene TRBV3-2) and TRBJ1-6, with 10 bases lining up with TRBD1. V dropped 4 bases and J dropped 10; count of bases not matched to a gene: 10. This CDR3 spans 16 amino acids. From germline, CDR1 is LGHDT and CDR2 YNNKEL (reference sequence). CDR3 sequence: CASSPLSGTGESPLHF. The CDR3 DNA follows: TGTGCCAGCAGCCCCCTTTCCGGGACAGGGGAGTCACCCCTCCACTTT.